One T cell receptor beta chain is described in this entry. With the read ending 3 residues before the CDR3 end, the germline J gene is used to fill in that end. Using immunoSEQ multiplex PCR, the repertoire was profiled, and TCRdb retains in-frame clones only, with some absent. This sample contains about 32,000 clones. Per the germline V gene, CDR1 is MNHNS and CDR2 is SASEGT. The CDR3 is 15 residues long. The data originate from a study of T cells in women clearing cervical HPV infection. This chain joins TRBV6-1 and TRBJ2-3; 7 nucleotides line up with TRBD1. Input material: blood buffy coat. The sequence derives from a woman between 18 and 70 years old with a cervical HPV16 infection that either progressed to CIN3+ or cleared (not recorded which). CDR3 residues: CASSEGQGDRETQYF. Incomplete CDR3 DNA: TGTGCCAGCAGTGAAGGGCAGGGGGATCGAGAGACG.